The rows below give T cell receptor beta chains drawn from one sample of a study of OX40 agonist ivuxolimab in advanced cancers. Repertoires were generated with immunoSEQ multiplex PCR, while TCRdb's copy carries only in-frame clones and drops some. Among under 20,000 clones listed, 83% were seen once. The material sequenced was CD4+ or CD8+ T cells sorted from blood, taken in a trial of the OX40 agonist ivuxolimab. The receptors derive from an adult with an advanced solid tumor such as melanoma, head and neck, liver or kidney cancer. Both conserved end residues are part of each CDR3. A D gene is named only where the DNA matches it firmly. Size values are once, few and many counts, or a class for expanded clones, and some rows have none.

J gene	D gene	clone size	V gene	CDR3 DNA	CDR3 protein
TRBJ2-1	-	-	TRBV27	TGTGCCAGCAGTCATAATTGGGGGGGGCGAGTGAATGAGCAGTTCTTC	CASSHNWGGRVNEQFF
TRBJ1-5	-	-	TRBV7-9	TGTGCCAGCAGCTTAGTCGGCAGGGAAGGGGGTCAGCCCCAGCATTTT	CASSLVGREGGQPQHF
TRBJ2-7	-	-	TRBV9	TGTGCCAGCAGCAGGCAGGCCGGAGCCTACGAGCAGTACTTC	CASSRQAGAYEQYF
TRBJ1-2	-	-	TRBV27	TGTGCCAGCAGTTTATCGGGTACTTCTAACTATGGCTACACCTTC	CASSLSGTSNYGYTF
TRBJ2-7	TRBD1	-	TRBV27	TGTGCCAGCCGGACAGGGGAAAGCTCCTACGAGCAGTACTTC	CASRTGESSYEQYF
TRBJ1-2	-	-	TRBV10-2	TGCGCCAGCAACGAGGTACGGACCTATGGCTACACCTTC	CASNEVRTYGYTF
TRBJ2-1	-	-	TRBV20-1	TGCAGTGCCCCCTGGCTTGGTGAGCAGTTCTTC	CSAPWLGEQFF
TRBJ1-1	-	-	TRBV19	TGTGCCAGTACCCCGATAAACTTCCGGGACACTGAAGCTTTCTTT	CASTPINFRDTEAFF
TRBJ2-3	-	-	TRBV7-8	TGTGCCAGCAGCTTATTCGTCAGCACAGATACGCAGTATTTT	CASSLFVSTDTQYF
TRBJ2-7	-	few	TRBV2	TGTGCCAGCAGCCACCCCTCGTGGGGATTCGAGCAGTACTTC	CASSHPSWGFEQYF
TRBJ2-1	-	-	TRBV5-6	TGTGCCAGCAGCTTGGATGGGGCCAGCGAGCAGTTCTTC	CASSLDGASEQFF
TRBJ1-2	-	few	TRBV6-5	TGTGCCAGCAGACCGGGACTCCTCTATGGCTACACCTTC	CASRPGLLYGYTF
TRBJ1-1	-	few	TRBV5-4	TGTGCCTCTAAGGCAGTGGAGAACACTGAAGCTTTCTTT	CASKAVENTEAFF
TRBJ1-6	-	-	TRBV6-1	TGTGCCAGCAGTGAAGCCGGGTGGAGCTCCTATAATTCACCCCTCCACTTT	CASSEAGWSSYNSPLHF
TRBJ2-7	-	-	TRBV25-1	TGTGCCAGCAGTGACAACGGGGTCGAGCAGTACTTC	CASSDNGVEQYF
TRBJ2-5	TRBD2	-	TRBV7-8	TGTGCCAGCAGCTTTAGACTAGCGGGGGCGGTAGAGACCCAGTACTTC	CASSFRLAGAVETQYF
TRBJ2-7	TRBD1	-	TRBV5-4	TGTGCCAGCAGCTTTGGGACAGGGGGAGCGTGGGAGCAGTACTTC	CASSFGTGGAWEQYF
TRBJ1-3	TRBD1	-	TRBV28	TGTGCCAGCAGTTTAGTCGGGACAGGCCAAATCTCTGGAAACACCATATATTTT	CASSLVGTGQISGNTIYF
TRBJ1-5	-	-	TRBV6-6	TGTGCCAGCACGGGGGGCAATCAGCCCCAGCATTTT	CASTGGNQPQHF
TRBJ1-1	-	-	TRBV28	TGTGCCAGCAGTTTGCCGCTATTTGAAGCTTTCTTT	CASSLPLFEAFF
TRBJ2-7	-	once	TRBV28	TGTGCCAGCTCTAGTCGGGCCAGCCCCTACGAGCAGTACTTC	CASSSRASPYEQYF
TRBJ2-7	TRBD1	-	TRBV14	TGTGCCAGCAGCTTGGGACAGGCATACTACGAGCAGTACTTC	CASSLGQAYYEQYF
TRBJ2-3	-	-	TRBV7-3	TGTGCCAGCAGCTCCGGGGGAGATACGCAGTATTTT	CASSSGGDTQYF
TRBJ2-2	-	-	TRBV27	TGTGCCAGCAGTTTGGGGGGGCTGACCGGGGAGCTGTTTTTT	CASSLGGLTGELFF
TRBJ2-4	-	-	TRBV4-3	TGCGCCAGCAGCCAAACTAATACAGGCTTAGCCAAAAACATTCAGTACTTC	CASSQTNTGLAKNIQYF
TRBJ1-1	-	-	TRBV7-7	TGTGCTAGCAGCTTAACGGCGAACACTGAAGCTTTCTTT	CASSLTANTEAFF
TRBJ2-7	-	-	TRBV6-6	TGTGCCAGCAGTTACCAAGGGGACTACGAGCAGTACTTC	CASSYQGDYEQYF
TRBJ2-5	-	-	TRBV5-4	TGTGCCAGCAGCTTGTTTCCACAGGCCCAAGAGACCCAGTACTTC	CASSLFPQAQETQYF
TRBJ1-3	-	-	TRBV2	TGTGCCAGCATTACCACGACAGCTACCATATATTTT	CASITTTATIYF
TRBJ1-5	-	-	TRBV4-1	TGCGCCAGCAGCCAACCGGGGGATCAGCCCCAGCATTTT	CASSQPGDQPQHF
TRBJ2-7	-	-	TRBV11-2	TGTGCCAGCAGTCCAAGGGGGGGCCTGTCGGACGAGCAGTACTTC	CASSPRGGLSDEQYF
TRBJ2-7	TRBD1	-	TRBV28	TGTGCCAGCAGCACCCCGGGACAGAAACACTACGAGCAGTACTTC	CASSTPGQKHYEQYF
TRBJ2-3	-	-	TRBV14	TGTGCCAGCAGCCAAGAAGCGGGTTGGACAGATACGCAGTATTTT	CASSQEAGWTDTQYF
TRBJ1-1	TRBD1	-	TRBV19	TGTGCCAGTAGACCTCGGACAGGGAACACTGAAGCTTTCTTT	CASRPRTGNTEAFF
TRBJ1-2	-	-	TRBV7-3	TGTGCCAGCAGCTTACCAGGGGAAGGCTACACCTTC	CASSLPGEGYTF
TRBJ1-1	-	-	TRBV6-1	TGTGCCAGCTCTAACCAAGCTTTCTTT	CASSNQAFF
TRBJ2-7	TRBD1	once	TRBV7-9	TGTGCCAGCAGCTTAGCCTCAGACCCTAGGGGACAGGGCTACGAGCAGTACTTC	CASSLASDPRGQGYEQYF
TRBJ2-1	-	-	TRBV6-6	TGTGCCAGCAGTTACGTATCTGGGGATGAGCAGTTCTTC	CASSYVSGDEQFF
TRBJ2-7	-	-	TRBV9	TGTGCCAGCAGCCCTTCTGCGGGGATCTACGAGCAGTACTTC	CASSPSAGIYEQYF
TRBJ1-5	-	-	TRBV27	TGTGCCAGCAGTTTTCAAGGGCAGCCCCAGCATTTT	CASSFQGQPQHF
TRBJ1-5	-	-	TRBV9	TGTGCCAGCAGCGTAGCTGGTATCAATCAGCCCCAGCATTTT	CASSVAGINQPQHF